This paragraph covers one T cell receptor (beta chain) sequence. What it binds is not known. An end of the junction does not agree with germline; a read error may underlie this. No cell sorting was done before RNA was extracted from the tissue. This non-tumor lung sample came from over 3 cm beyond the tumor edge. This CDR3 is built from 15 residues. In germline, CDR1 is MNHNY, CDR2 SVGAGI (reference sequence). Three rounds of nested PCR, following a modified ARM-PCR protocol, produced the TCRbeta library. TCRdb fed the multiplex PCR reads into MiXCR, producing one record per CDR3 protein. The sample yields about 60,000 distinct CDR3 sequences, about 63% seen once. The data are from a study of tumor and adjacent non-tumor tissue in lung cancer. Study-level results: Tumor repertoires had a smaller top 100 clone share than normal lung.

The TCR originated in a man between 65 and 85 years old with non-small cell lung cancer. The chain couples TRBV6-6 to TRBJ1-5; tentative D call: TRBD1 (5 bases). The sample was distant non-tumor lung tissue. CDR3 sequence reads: CASRRNGASDQPRHF. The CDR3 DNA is TGTGCCAGCAGACGAAACGGGGCCTCCGATCAGCCCCGGCATTTT.